This T cell receptor beta chain was observed in a study of T cell responses to AZD1222 COVID-19 vaccine. General study points: Scientists sampled the repertoires only once the peak T cell response had passed. Nearly half of unique spike-specific TCRs reportedly avoided B.1.351 and B.1.1.7 mutated regions. Females outnumbered males among donors, who were mostly white British; clonal diversity was possibly underestimated. AZD1222 recipients seropositive at baseline numbered only 5 or 6.

In its sample, this clone was seen once. The antigen is unknown. CDR1 KGHDR and CDR2 SFDVKD come from the germline V gene. The CDR3 consists of 13 residues. Trimming removed 7 bases from V and 7 bases from J; junction bases left unmatched: 3. Repertoires were generated with immunoSEQ multiplex PCR, while TCRdb's copy carries only in-frame clones and drops some. The sample records 130,000 or so clones, approximately 91% being singletons. The origin of this receptor is an adult who received the AZD1222 COVID-19 vaccine. The starting material was peripheral blood, obtained 28 days after the second AZD1222 dose. This chain connects TRBV24-1 to TRBJ2-2; 9 positions match TRBD1. This CDR3 is CATRQGAGGELFF. DNA for the CDR3: TGTGCCACCAGACAGGGGGCCGGCGGGGAGCTGTTTTTT.